These 23 T cell receptor beta chains originate from one sample sequenced in a study of shared clonotypes between healthy human individuals. The protocol was immunoSEQ multiplex PCR, while the TCRdb copy is restricted to in-frame clones and leaves out a portion. The table has 2 million to 2.5 million clones, 90% to 95% seen once. Specimen: naive CD4+ T cells sorted from blood. Sample subset: CD45RA+ positively selected. The receptors derive from a man between 18 and 35 years old in good health.

The chain carries TRBV11-2 and TRBJ2-3, with D perhaps matching TRBD2 (5 bases). The germline V gene has CDR1 SGHAT and CDR2 FQNNGV. The V end lost 2 bases, the J end lost 0 bases, and 6 bases lay between the germline ends. CDR3 length equals 14 residues. The CDR3 loop reads CASSLRRSTDTQYF. For the CDR3, the DNA is TGTGCCAGCAGCTTAAGGAGGAGCACAGATACGCAGTATTTT.

The chain recombines TRBV10-3 with TRBJ2-4; 13 nucleotides match TRBD2. Germline trimming cut 0 bases from V and 0 bases from J; bases unmatched to any gene: 2. The CDR3 has 18 residues. The germline V gene has CDR1 ENHRY and CDR2 SYGVKD. The CDR3 protein is CAISESGLAGVAKNIQYF. In DNA form, the CDR3 reads TGTGCCATCAGTGAGTCTGGACTAGCGGGAGTAGCCAAAAACATTCAGTACTTC.

J is TRBJ2-2 and V is TRBV7-2; D unclear. Deletions cut 6 bases from V and 3 bases from J, with 14 bases between. The germline V gene encodes CDR1 SGHTA and CDR2 FQGNSA. CDR3 length: 15 residues. The CDR3 is CASSRTGSYTGELFF. Written as DNA, the CDR3 is TGTGCCAGCAGTCGAACCGGGTCATACACCGGGGAGCTGTTTTTT.

The CDR3 DNA follows: TGTGCCAGCAGCTTGTGGGGAGGACTAGCGAGTAAAAATGAGCAGTTCTTC. This sequence encodes CASSLWGGLASKNEQFF. The rearrangement uses TRBV5-6 and TRBJ2-1; 9 bases are a match to TRBD2. Trimming removed 1 base from V and 7 bases from J; junction bases left unmatched: 12. The CDR3 totals 17 residues. Germline V gene data show CDR1 as SGHDT and CDR2 as YYEEEE.

The chain combines TRBV10-3 with TRBJ1-3; maybe TRBD1 (5 bases). Germline V CDR1 and CDR2: ENHRY, SYGVKD. Trimming pared 7 bases from V and 2 bases from J, leaving 12 bases between. The CDR3 covers 14 residues. CDR3 sequence: CAIKEEGTGNTIYF. The CDR3 DNA reads as TGTGCCATCAAAGAGGAGGGGACTGGAAACACCATATATTTT.

The chain is built from TRBV6-5 and TRBJ2-7, with D perhaps TRBD2 (6 bases). Germline V gene data show CDR1 as MNHEY and CDR2 as SVGAGI. V was pared by 2 bases and J by 2 bases, with 16 bases between. The CDR3 has 16 amino acids. The CDR3 region has the DNA TGTGCCAGCAGTTACCCTCCGGGTAGCGGACCCTACGAGCAGTACTTC. This codes for CASSYPPGSGPYEQYF.

Concerning this clone: Other nucleotide sequences from this sample produce the same CDR3. The rearrangement uses TRBV7-9 and TRBJ1-1, with TRBD1 identical over 8 bases. V was clipped by 3 bases and J by 0 bases; unmatched bases: 0. This CDR3 has 14 amino acids. Germline CDR1 and CDR2: SEHNR and FQNEAQ (reference sequence). Here the CDR3 reads CASSLTGVNTEAFF. The CDR3 DNA sequence: TGTGCCAGCAGCTTGACAGGGGTGAACACTGAAGCTTTCTTT.

The J gene is TRBJ1-6, the V gene TRBV18; the D gene is possibly TRBD1 (5 bases). CDR3 length: 13 amino acids. Per germline, CDR1 KGHSH and CDR2 LQKENI. V shed 4 bases and J shed 8 bases, with 9 bases lying between them. The CDR3 is CASSRDSDSPLHF. CDR3 nucleotides: TGTGCCAGCTCACGTGACAGTGATTCACCCCTCCACTTT.

V is TRBV27 and J is TRBJ2-5; TRBD1 might be the D (7 bases). Trimming took 2 bases from V and 7 from J, leaving 17 bases between them. The CDR3 has 15 amino acids. The germline V gene encodes CDR1 MNHEY and CDR2 SMNVEV (reference sequence). CDR3 in amino acids: CASSLGGTRGATQYF. CDR3 nucleotides: TGTGCCAGCAGTTTAGGAGGGACCAGGGGGGCGACCCAGTACTTC.

The chain uses TRBV19 and TRBJ2-6; D is ambiguous. The CDR3 is 15 amino acids. The germline CDR1 and CDR2 sequences are LNHDA and SQIVND (reference sequence). V was clipped by 0 bases and J by 2 bases, with 5 bases between them. DNA for the CDR3: TGTGCCAGTAGTATAGAAGGAGCTGGGGCCAACGTCCTGACTTTC. It encodes CASSIEGAGANVLTF.

The chain carries TRBV13 and TRBJ1-2; D is unclear. Germline lookup yields CDR1 PRHDT and CDR2 FYEKMQ (reference sequence). The CDR3 covers 13 residues. V was trimmed by 5 bases and J by 1 base, leaving 8 bases between them. The CDR3 bases are TGTGCCAGCAGCCCCTCAGATAACTATGGCTACACCTTC. Translation gives CASSPSDNYGYTF. The complete variable domain, with remaining parts taken from reference TRBV13 and TRBJ1-2, reads AAGVIQSPRHLIKEKRETATLKCYPIPRHDTVYWYQQGPGQDPQFLISFYEKMQSDKGSIPDRFSAQQFSDYHSELNMSSLELGDSALYFCASSPSDNYGYTFGSGTRLTVV.

This sequence joins TRBV4-2 and TRBJ1-4, with D possibly being TRBD1 (6 bases). In germline, CDR1 is LGHNA, CDR2 YNFKEQ. V gave up 5 bases and J gave up 7 bases, with 14 bases separating them. This CDR3 has 14 amino acids. As DNA, the CDR3 is TGTGCCAGCAGCTTATCAGGGGATACTGAAAAACTGTTTTTT. Its translation: CASSLSGDTEKLFF.

The rearrangement uses TRBV19 and TRBJ2-7; D may be TRBD2 (6 bases). V lost 1 base and J 2 bases, leaving 12 bases between the germline ends. CDR1 is LNHDA, CDR2 SQIVND, per germline (reference sequence). This CDR3 is built from 15 residues. The CDR3 nucleotides read TGTGCCAGTAGTATAGCGGGAGAGTCACCCTACGAGCAGTACTTC. Protein sequence: CASSIAGESPYEQYF.

The J gene is TRBJ2-5, the V gene TRBV9; the match to TRBD1 covers 9 bases. The CDR3 extends over 16 amino acids. Germline lookup yields CDR1 SGDLS and CDR2 YYNGEE. The V segment lost 4 bases and the J segment 3 bases; nucleotides outside the gene matches: 10. The CDR3 reads CASSPINRGLEETQYF. CDR3 sequence (DNA): TGTGCCAGCAGCCCAATTAACAGGGGGCTTGAAGAGACCCAGTACTTC.

This clone was seen more than once but under ten times. Other DNA variants within this sample encode the same CDR3. V is TRBV7-9 and J is TRBJ1-6; D gene ambiguous. The germline V gene encodes CDR1 SEHNR and CDR2 FQNEAQ (reference sequence). The V end lost 1 base, the J end lost 10 bases, and 8 bases lay between the germline ends. This CDR3 has 13 amino acids. CDR3 in amino acids: CASSLEGSSPLHF. DNA for the CDR3: TGTGCCAGCAGCTTAGAAGGGAGCTCACCCCTCCACTTT.

The rearrangement joins TRBV7-2 to TRBJ2-3, with 8 bases matching TRBD2. The CDR3 has 16 residues. V lost 0 bases and J lost 2; bases outside the gene matches: 4. The germline V gene encodes CDR1 SGHTA and CDR2 FQGNSA. CDR3 DNA: TGTGCCAGCAGCTTAGCGATCGGGAGGGCCACAGATACGCAGTATTTT. Translation: CASSLAIGRATDTQYF. Full variable domain (outside the CDR3, taken from reference TRBV7-2 and TRBJ2-3): GAGVSQSPSNKVTEKGKDVELRCDPISGHTALYWYRQSLGQGLEFLIYFQGNSAPDKSGLPSDRFSAERTGGSVSTLTIQRTQQEDSAVYLCASSLAIGRATDTQYFGPGTRLTVL.

The chain employs TRBV13 and TRBJ2-7; maybe TRBD1 (5 bases). CDR1 and CDR2 (germline): PRHDT, FYEKMQ (reference sequence). V was cut by 0 bases and J by 3 bases, with 9 bases left in between. The length of the CDR3 is 14 residues. The CDR3 nucleotides read TGTGCCAGCAGCTTAGGCCGACAGAGCTACGAGCAGTACTTC. This gives the protein CASSLGRQSYEQYF.

On this clone: Distinct nucleotide sequences in the sample also encode this CDR3. The chain carries TRBV6-5 and TRBJ1-2, with D possibly matching TRBD1 (6 bases). This CDR3 has 12 residues. V was cut by 5 bases and J by 8 bases, with 12 bases left in between. Germline assignment: CDR1 MNHEY and CDR2 SVGAGI. CDR3 sequence reads: CASSTPGDGYTF. The CDR3 bases are TGTGCCAGCAGTACCCCAGGGGACGGCTACACCTTC.

The gene calls are TRBV5-6 and TRBJ1-4, with 8 nucleotides matching TRBD1. Germline V gene sequence: CDR1 SGHDT, CDR2 YYEEEE. This CDR3 region has 14 residues. The J segment lost 8 bases and the V segment lost 4 bases, leaving 7 bases of the junction unmatched. The CDR3 DNA reads TGTGCCAGCAGCCGCCAGGGGGCGGGGGAAAAACTGTTTTTT. It translates to CASSRQGAGEKLFF. Full variable domain (missing parts from reference TRBV5-6 and TRBJ1-4): DAGVTQSPTHLIKTRGQQVTLRCSPKSGHDTVSWYQQALGQGPQFIFQYYEEEERQRGNFPDRFSGHQFPNYSSELNVNALLLGDSALYLCASSRQGAGEKLFFGSGTQLSVL.

The rearrangement uses TRBV18 and TRBJ1-2, with D possibly being TRBD1 (5 bases). The germline V and J ends were trimmed by 0 bases and 6 bases, with 11 bases remaining between them. The CDR3 consists of 14 residues. CDR1 and CDR2 (germline): KGHSH, LQKENI. CDR3 sequence: CASSPPNGADGYTF. For the CDR3, the DNA is TGTGCCAGCTCACCACCGAACGGGGCGGATGGCTACACCTTC.

V and J are TRBV15 and TRBJ2-7; 7 nucleotides line up with TRBD2. Losses at the gene ends were 1 base for V and 0 bases for J; bases not matched to a gene: 9. The CDR3 runs 17 residues. In germline, CDR1 is LNHNV, CDR2 YYDKDF (reference sequence). This chain's CDR3 is CATSRGILAQSSYEQYF. CDR3 DNA sequence: TGTGCCACCAGCAGAGGGATACTAGCGCAGAGCTCCTACGAGCAGTACTTC.

The chain couples TRBV5-4 to TRBJ2-2; TRBD1 matches at 10 bases. Germline values: CDR1 SGHNT, CDR2 YYREEE (reference sequence). The CDR3 sequence is 15 residues long. Trimming removed 3 bases from V and 7 bases from J; junction bases left unmatched: 6. CDR3: CASSSRTGGGGELFF. DNA of the CDR3: TGTGCCAGCAGCTCCCGGACAGGGGGTGGCGGGGAGCTGTTTTTT.

This rearrangement joins TRBV30 to TRBJ1-3; D possibly corresponds to TRBD1 (6 bases). V dropped 5 bases and J dropped 7 bases, with 18 bases sitting between them. The CDR3 is 14 amino acids. The germline V gene encodes CDR1 GTSNPN and CDR2 SVGIG (reference sequence). Written as DNA, the CDR3 is TGTGCCTGGGGCCCAGGGGAGAAAGTGAACACCATATATTTT. As protein: CAWGPGEKVNTIYF.